This T cell receptor beta chain was identified during a study of T cell repertoires in cytomegalovirus infection. Study as a whole: Selected CMV epitopes included recently identified HLA-C-restricted ones as well as well-studied HLA-B-restricted ones. Matching HLA type, along with CMV infection, was indicated by public TCR beta signatures.

In the case of this clonotype: The antigen is not known.

One entry per CDR3 protein, called by TCRdb with MiXCR from the reads. The sample yields about 900,000 distinct CDR3 sequences, approximately 31% seen once. Per the germline V gene, CDR1 is MDHEN and CDR2 is SYDVKM. This CDR3 is 16 amino acids long. Trimming took 5 bases from V and 2 from J, leaving 15 bases between them. Findings of the study overall: Ex vivo responses were dominated by HLA-C-restricted CMV-specific TCR beta clonotypes. The cumulative frequency of public TCR beta families distinguished individuals who carried CMV together with the relevant HLA.

The clonotype was recovered from a human donor in good health (CMV status not recorded). Some clones in this sample may be carry-over from other donors' samples. The rearrangement links TRBV28 to TRBJ2-2, with D uncertain. The sample was cultured CD8+ T cells from PBMCs, taken from culture after CMV antigen stimulation. CDR3: CASSPWKAINTGELFF. DNA of the CDR3: TGTGCCAGCAGTCCCTGGAAGGCGATAAACACCGGGGAGCTGTTTTTT.